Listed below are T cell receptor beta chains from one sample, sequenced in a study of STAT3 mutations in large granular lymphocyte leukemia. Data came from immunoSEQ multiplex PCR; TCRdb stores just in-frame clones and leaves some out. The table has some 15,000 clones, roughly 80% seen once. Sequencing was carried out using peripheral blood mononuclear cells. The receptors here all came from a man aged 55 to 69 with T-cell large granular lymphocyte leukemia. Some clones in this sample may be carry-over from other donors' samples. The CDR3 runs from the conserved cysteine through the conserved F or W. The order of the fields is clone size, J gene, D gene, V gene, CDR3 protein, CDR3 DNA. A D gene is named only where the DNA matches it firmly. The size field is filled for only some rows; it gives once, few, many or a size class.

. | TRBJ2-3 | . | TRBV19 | CASSIPAHSPVSTQYF | TGTGCCAGTAGTATCCCGGCCCATTCACCTGTGAGTACGCAGTATTTT
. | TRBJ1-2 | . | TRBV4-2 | CASSVGGSLGEDGYTF | TGTGCCAGCAGTGTGGGGGGGTCCCTTGGAGAGGATGGCTACACCTTC
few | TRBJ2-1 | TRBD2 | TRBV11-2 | CASSYWGGGPDEQFF | TGTGCCAGCAGCTACTGGGGGGGAGGGCCTGATGAGCAGTTCTTC
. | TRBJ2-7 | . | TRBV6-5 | CASSYSGTAPYEQYF | TGTGCCAGCAGTTACTCGGGAACAGCACCCTACGAGCAGTACTTC
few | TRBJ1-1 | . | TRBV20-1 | CSASYGTEAFF | TGCAGTGCTAGTTACGGGACTGAAGCTTTCTTT
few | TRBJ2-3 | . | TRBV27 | CASSLYETVPGTDTQYF | TGTGCCAGCAGTCTCTACGAGACAGTTCCGGGCACAGATACGCAGTATTTT
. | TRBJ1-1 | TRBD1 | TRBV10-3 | CAISDQGVRAEAFF | TGTGCCATCAGTGACCAGGGGGTCCGCGCTGAAGCTTTCTTT
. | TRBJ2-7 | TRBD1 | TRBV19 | CASSHRDRRTYEQYF | TGTGCCAGTAGTCACCGGGACAGGCGAACCTACGAGCAGTACTTC
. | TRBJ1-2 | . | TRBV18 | CASSPQADPANYGYTF | TGTGCCAGCTCACCACAGGCAGATCCCGCTAACTATGGCTACACCTTC
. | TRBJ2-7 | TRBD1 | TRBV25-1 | CARNVADRGSYEQYF | TGTGCCCGAAACGTCGCGGACAGGGGTTCCTACGAGCAGTACTTC
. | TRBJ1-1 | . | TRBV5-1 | CASSLDGRNTEAFF | TGCGCCAGCAGCTTGGACGGTCGGAACACTGAAGCTTTCTTT
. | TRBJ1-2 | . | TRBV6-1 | CASSERGSNYGYTF | TGTGCCAGCAGTGAGAGGGGGTCTAACTATGGCTACACCTTC
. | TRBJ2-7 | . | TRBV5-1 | CASSLDSTTSYEQYF | TGCGCCAGCAGCTTAGATTCCACGACCTCCTACGAGCAGTACTTC
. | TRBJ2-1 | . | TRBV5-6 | CASSHRQSDYNEQFF | TGTGCCAGCAGCCATCGCCAGTCTGACTACAATGAGCAGTTCTTC
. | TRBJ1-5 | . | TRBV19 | CASSIRQGPQHF | TGTGCCAGTAGTATACGTCAGGGGCCCCAGCATTTT
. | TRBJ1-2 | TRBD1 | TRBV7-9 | CASSSRDRGPDGYTF | TGTGCCAGCAGCTCCCGGGACAGGGGGCCCGATGGCTACACCTTC
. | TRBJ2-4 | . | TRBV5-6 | CASSIGPKNIQYF | TGTGCCAGCAGTATTGGCCCCAAAAACATTCAGTACTTC
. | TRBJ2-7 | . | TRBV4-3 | CASTYVAGTPPYEQYF | TGCGCCAGCACCTACGTAGCAGGGACACCTCCCTACGAGCAGTACTTC
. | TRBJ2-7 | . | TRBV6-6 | CASSYGVNEQYF | TGTGCCAGCAGTTACGGGGTCAACGAGCAGTACTTC
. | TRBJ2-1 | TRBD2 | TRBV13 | CASSLGGLGSSYNEQFF | TGTGCCAGCAGCTTAGGGGGACTAGGCAGCTCCTACAATGAGCAGTTCTTC
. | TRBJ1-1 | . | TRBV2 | CALTQERNTEAFF | TGTGCCCTTACACAGGAGCGGAACACTGAAGCTTTCTTT
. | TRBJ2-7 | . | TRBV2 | CASSGTSYEQYF | TGTGCCAGCAGTGGGACATCCTACGAGCAGTACTTC
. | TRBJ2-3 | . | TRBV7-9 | CASSLKVPTSPDTQYF | TGTGCCAGCAGCTTAAAGGTTCCGACTAGTCCAGATACGCAGTATTTT
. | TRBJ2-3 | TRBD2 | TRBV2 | CASSSGRAADTQYF | TGTGCCAGCTCTAGCGGGAGGGCGGCAGATACGCAGTATTTT
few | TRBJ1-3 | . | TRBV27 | CASSPFTGSGNTIYF | TGTGCCAGCAGTCCCTTTACGGGATCCGGAAACACCATATATTTT
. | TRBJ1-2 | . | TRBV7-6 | CASSLGPGDGYTF | TGTGCCAGCAGCTTAGGGCCCGGGGATGGCTACACCTTC
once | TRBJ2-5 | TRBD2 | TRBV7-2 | CASSLGLAEYQETQYF | TGTGCCAGCAGCTTAGGACTAGCGGAGTACCAAGAGACCCAGTACTTC
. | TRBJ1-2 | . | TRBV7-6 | CASSLEVAGDYGYTF | TGTGCCAGCAGCTTAGAAGTGGCAGGGGACTATGGCTACACCTTC
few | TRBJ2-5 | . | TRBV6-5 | CASSYVGAQYF | TGTGCCAGCAGTTATGTTGGGGCCCAGTACTTC
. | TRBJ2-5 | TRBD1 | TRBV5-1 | CASTDRAFQETQYF | TGCGCCAGCACCGACAGGGCCTTCCAAGAGACCCAGTACTTC
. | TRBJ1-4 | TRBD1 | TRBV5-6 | CASSSGQGQGEKLFF | TGTGCCAGCAGCTCCGGACAGGGGCAGGGTGAAAAACTGTTTTTT
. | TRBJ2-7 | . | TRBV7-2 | CATGSYEQYF | TGTGCCACCGGCTCCTACGAGCAGTACTTC
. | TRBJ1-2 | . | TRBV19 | CASSIQGFDIRYGYTF | TGTGCCAGTAGTATTCAGGGATTCGATATTCGCTATGGCTACACCTTC
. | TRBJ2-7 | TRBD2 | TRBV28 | CASSFAGEYEQYF | TGTGCCAGCAGCTTTGCGGGAGAATACGAGCAGTACTTC
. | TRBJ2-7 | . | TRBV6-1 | CASILGDYEQYF | TGTGCCAGCATCTTGGGCGACTACGAGCAGTACTTC
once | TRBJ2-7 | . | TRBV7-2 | CASSPPTVSYEQYF | TGTGCCAGCAGCCCTCCGACAGTATCCTACGAGCAGTACTTC
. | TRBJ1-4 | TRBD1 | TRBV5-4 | CASSLEGAEEKLFF | TGTGCCAGCAGCTTGGAGGGGGCGGAAGAAAAACTGTTTTTT
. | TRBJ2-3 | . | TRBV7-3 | CASSLRAGGPGTDTQYF | TGTGCCAGCAGCTTAAGGGCCGGGGGACCAGGCACAGATACGCAGTATTTT
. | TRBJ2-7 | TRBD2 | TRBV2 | CASSPGLARDEQYF | TGTGCCAGCAGCCCGGGACTAGCGCGTGACGAGCAGTACTTC
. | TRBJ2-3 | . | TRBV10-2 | CASSAGHRTDTQYF | TGCGCCAGCAGTGCGGGACATCGCACAGATACGCAGTATTTT
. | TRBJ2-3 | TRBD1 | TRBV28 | CASSLPGQGFTDTQYF | TGTGCCAGCAGTTTACCGGGACAGGGGTTCACAGATACGCAGTATTTT
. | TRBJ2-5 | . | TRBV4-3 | CASSQDGSQGETQYF | TGCGCCAGCAGCCAAGATGGTTCCCAGGGAGAGACCCAGTACTTC
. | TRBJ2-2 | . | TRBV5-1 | CASSYQPNVGELFF | TGCGCCAGCAGCTACCAGCCCAACGTCGGGGAGCTGTTTTTT
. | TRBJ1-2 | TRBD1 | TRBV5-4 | CASSPRSPGQGVYGYTF | TGTGCCAGCAGCCCACGGAGCCCGGGACAGGGAGTCTATGGCTACACCTTC
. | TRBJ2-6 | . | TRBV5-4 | CASSLWGSGQTSGANVLTF | TGTGCCAGCAGCTTGTGGGGGTCAGGTCAGACATCTGGGGCCAACGTCCTGACTTTC
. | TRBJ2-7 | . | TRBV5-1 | CASSLLGDYEQYF | TGCGCCAGCAGCTTGCTCGGGGACTACGAGCAGTACTTC
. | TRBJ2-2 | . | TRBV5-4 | CASSPTSDTGELFF | TGTGCCAGCAGCCCCACGAGTGACACCGGGGAGCTGTTTTTT
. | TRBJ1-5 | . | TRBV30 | CAWSGQNPNQPQHF | TGTGCCTGGAGTGGGCAGAATCCCAATCAGCCCCAGCATTTT
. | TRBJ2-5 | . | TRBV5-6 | CATNLLGTQETQYF | TGTGCCACCAATCTTCTGGGCACCCAAGAGACCCAGTACTTC
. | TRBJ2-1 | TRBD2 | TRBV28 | CASRLGVTSGGYNEQFF | TGTGCCAGCAGACTTGGGGTTACTAGCGGGGGCTACAATGAGCAGTTCTTC
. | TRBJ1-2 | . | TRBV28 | CASSPTLTLGGYTF | TGTGCCAGCAGTCCAACCCTGACCCTTGGTGGCTACACCTTC
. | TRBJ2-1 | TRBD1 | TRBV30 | CAWRDRGSSYNEQFF | TGTGCCTGGAGGGACAGGGGAAGCTCCTACAATGAGCAGTTCTTC
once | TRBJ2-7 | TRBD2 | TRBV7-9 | CASSFSGLTYEQYF | TGTGCCAGCAGCTTTAGCGGGCTAACCTACGAGCAGTACTTC
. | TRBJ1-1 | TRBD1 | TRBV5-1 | CASSSRSQGARAFF | TGCGCCAGCAGCTCGAGATCACAGGGGGCCAGGGCTTTCTTT
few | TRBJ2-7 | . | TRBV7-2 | CASSPLRNRDEQYF | TGTGCCAGCAGCCCTCTGCGGAACCGAGACGAGCAGTACTTC
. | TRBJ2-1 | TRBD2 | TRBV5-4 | CASSSRLAKGNEQFF | TGTGCCAGCAGCTCCCGACTAGCGAAGGGTAATGAGCAGTTCTTC
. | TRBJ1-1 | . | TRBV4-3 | CASSQVMSSTEAFF | TGCGCCAGCAGCCAAGTAATGTCAAGCACTGAAGCTTTCTTT